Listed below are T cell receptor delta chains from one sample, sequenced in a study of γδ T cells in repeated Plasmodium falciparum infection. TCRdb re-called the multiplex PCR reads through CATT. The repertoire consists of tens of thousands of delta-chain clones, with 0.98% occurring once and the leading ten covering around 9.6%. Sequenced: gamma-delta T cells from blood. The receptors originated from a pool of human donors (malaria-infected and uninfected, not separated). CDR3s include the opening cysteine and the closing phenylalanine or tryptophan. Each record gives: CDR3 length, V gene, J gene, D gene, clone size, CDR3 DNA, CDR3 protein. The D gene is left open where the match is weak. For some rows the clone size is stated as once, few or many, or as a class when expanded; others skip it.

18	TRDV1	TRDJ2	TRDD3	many	TGTGCTCTTGGGGATTTTTGGGGGATACGAGGGACGACAGCACAACTCTTCTTT	CALGDFWGIRGTTAQLFF
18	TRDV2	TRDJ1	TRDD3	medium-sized	TGTGCCTGTGACCTGGTACTGGGGGACACCCGATACACCGATAAACTCATCTTT	CACDLVLGDTRYTDKLIF
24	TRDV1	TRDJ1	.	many	TGTGCTCTTGGGGAACTTCAGGTTACACCCCGGGGGACTCCATTAGCAATTGACACCGATAAACTCATCTTT	CALGELQVTPRGTPLAIDTDKLIF
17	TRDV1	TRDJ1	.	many	TGTGCTCTTGGGGCGGGGGACGGTCTAGAGGAAACCGATAAACTCATCTTT	CALGAGDGLEETDKLIF
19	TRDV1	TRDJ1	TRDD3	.	TGTGCTCTTGGGGAACTTTGGAAACGAGGCCTACTGGGGGCACGCAGGCTCATCTTT	CALGELWKRGLLGARRLIF
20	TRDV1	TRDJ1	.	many	TGTGCTCTTGGGGAACCTTCCTACAGACACCTGGGGGACTACACCGATAAACTCATCTTT	CALGEPSYRHLGDYTDKLIF
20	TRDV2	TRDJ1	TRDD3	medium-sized	TGTGCCTGTGACACCTATGATGAGGAGCTGGGGGAGAGGTACACCGATAAACTCATCTTT	CACDTYDEELGERYTDKLIF
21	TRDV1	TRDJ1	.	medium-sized	TGTGCTCTTGGGGAACCGAAGCTACTATGGGGTGGGGGTTTCGCAACCGATAAACTCATCTTT	CALGEPKLLWGGGFATDKLIF
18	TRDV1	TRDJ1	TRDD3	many	TGTGCTCTTGGGGACCCGACTTACTGGGGACCACTCTTCGGTAAACTCATCTTT	CALGDPTYWGPLFGKLIF
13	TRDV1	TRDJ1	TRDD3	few	TGTGCTCTTGGGGAGCACTGGGGCCGTAAACCCATCTTT	CALGEHWGRKPIF
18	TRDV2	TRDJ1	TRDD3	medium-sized	TGTGCCTGTGACTCCGGGGTACTGGGGGATACGCTTTCCGATAAACTCATCTTT	CACDSGVLGDTLSDKLIF
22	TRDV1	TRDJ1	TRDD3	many	TGTGCTCTTGGGGCCCCTACTCCGAAGTACTGGGGGATACGCTTTTACACCGATAAACTCATCTTT	CALGAPTPKYWGIRFYTDKLIF
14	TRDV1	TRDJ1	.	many	TGTGCTCTTGGGGTACAGGGGGCTACCGATAAACTCATCTTT	CALGVQGATDKLIF
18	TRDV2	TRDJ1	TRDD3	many	TGTGCCTGTGACACCGGCTGGGGGATACGCCGATACACCGATAAACTCATCTTT	CACDTGWGIRRYTDKLIF
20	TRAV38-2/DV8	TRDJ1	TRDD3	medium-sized	TGTGCTTATAGGACTACTTCCTTTCGCCGTACTGGGGGACGAACCGATAAACTCATCTTT	CAYRTTSFRRTGGRTDKLIF
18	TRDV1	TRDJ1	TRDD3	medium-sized	TGTGCTCTTGGGGAACTAGAACTGGGGGATTTATACACCGATAAACTCATCTTT	CALGELELGDLYTDKLIF
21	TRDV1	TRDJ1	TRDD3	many	TGTGCTCTTGGGGAAAAACAGGGCTGGGGGACCTCCCCATATTCGACCGATAAACTCATCTTT	CALGEKQGWGTSPYSTDKLIF
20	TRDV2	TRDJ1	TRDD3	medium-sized	TGTGCCTGTGACACCGTTTCGGAGGGATACGGGCGTTTGTACACCGATAAACTCATCTTT	CACDTVSEGYGRLYTDKLIF
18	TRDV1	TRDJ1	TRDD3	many	TGTGCTCTTGGGACCCCAGTACTACTGGGGGATACTTTCGATAAACTCATCTTT	CALGTPVLLGDTFDKLIF
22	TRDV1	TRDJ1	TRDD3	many	TGTGCTCTTGGGGAACTAGTGATAGACTGGGGGATAGCCACCTTGAGGCTCGATAAACTCATCTTT	CALGELVIDWGIATLRLDKLIF
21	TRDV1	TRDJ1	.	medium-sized	TGTGCTCTTGGGGAACCCCCTTTACACGTACGGGGTACATTATACACCGATAAACTCATCTTT	CALGEPPLHVRGTLYTDKLIF
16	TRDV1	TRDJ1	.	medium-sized	TGTGCTCTTGGGACCATGCTGGCCTATCGTTTCGATAAACTCATCTTT	CALGTMLAYRFDKLIF
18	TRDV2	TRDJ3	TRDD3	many	TGTGCCTGTGATACCCTACTGGGGGAACTTTGGGACACCCGACAGATGTTTTTC	CACDTLLGELWDTRQMFF
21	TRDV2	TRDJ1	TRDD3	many	TGTGCCTGTGACACAATTCCCGAGGGGGATACCGGGCTCAAACCCACCGATAAACTCATCTTT	CACDTIPEGDTGLKPTDKLIF
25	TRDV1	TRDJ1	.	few	TGTGCTCTTGGGGAAGGGGACTTCCTACGTGACCCCTGGGGGAAGTCGACCCGAGGCACTGATAAACTCATCTTC	CALGEGDFLRDPWGKSTRGTDKLIF
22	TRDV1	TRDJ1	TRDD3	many	TGTGCTCTTGGCCTACTTCCTATTCGATACTGGGGGATGATAGGTTACACCGATAAACTCATCTTT	CALGLLPIRYWGMIGYTDKLIF
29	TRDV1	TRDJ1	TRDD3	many	TGTGCTCTTGGGGTCCTACCTCTCCCTTACTTTCTTTTCCTACACTTGGTACTGGGGGATCCGACCCACACCGATAAACTCATCTTT	CALGVLPLPYFLFLHLVLGDPTHTDKLIF
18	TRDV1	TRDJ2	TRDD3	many	TGTGCTCTTGGGGAACCTACCCGACTGGGGGATACATTGGCACAACTCTTCTTT	CALGEPTRLGDTLAQLFF
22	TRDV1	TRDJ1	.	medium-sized	TGTGCTCTTGGGGAACCCGACGCTTCCTACAAAACTGGGGACTCTCGGGGCGATAAACTCATCTTT	CALGEPDASYKTGDSRGDKLIF
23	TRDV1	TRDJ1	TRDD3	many	TGTGCTCTTGGGGAAACTTTAGGTCTTCCCTCGGTACTGGGGGATACTTACACCGATAAACTCATCTTT	CALGETLGLPSVLGDTYTDKLIF
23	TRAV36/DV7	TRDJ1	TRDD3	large	TGTGCTGTGGAAGGGTTTGCGCGACGAAACTACTGGGGGATACTTAGGTACACCGATAAACTCATCTTT	CAVEGFARRNYWGILRYTDKLIF
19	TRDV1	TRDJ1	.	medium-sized	TGTGCTCTTGGGGAACGGTTCCTGGCGACGGGGACCCACACCGATAAACTCATCTTT	CALGERFLATGTHTDKLIF
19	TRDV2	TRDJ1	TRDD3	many	TGTGCCTGTGACACCGTAGGACTGGGGGATAATGAGAACACCGATAAACTCATCTTT	CACDTVGLGDNENTDKLIF
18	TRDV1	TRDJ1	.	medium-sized	TGTGCTCTTGGGGAACTTTTCCCCATTCCGGGCGAATCTGGTAAACTCATCTTT	CALGELFPIPGESGKLIF
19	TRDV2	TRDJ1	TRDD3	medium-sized	TGTGCCTGTGACACCGTTTCCCCTGGGGGGGGCCAGTACACCGATAAACTCATCTTT	CACDTVSPGGGQYTDKLIF
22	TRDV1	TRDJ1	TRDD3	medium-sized	TGTGCTCTTGGGGAACGTTTAATCCTACGTCTTCTGGGGGATGAGTACACCGATAAACTCATCTTT	CALGERLILRLLGDEYTDKLIF
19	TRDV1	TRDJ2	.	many	TGTGCTCTTGGGGAACCCCTAGGTTCTAGGGTTTATTTGACAGCACAACTCTTCTTT	CALGEPLGSRVYLTAQLFF
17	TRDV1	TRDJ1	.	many	TGTGCTCTTGGGTCAAGGAGGGGGGGGTTGTACACCGATAAACTCATCTTT	CALGSRRGGLYTDKLIF
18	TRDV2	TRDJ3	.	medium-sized	TGTGCCTGTGACACTGGGGGTTTCAGCTCCTGGGACACCCGACAGATGTTTTTC	CACDTGGFSSWDTRQMFF
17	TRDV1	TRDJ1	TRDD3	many	TGTGCTCTTGGGGAACCGGGAAATACTGGGGGGACAAATAAACTCATCTTT	CALGEPGNTGGTNKLIF
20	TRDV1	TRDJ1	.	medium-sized	TGTGCTCTTGGGGAACCCAAAGGCTCTTCCCCCTTAACTGACACCGATAAACTCATCTTT	CALGEPKGSSPLTDTDKLIF
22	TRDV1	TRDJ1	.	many	TGTGCTCTTGGGGAAGATCGACGGAGCCGGGGATCCCCTAAAAAGTACACCGATAAGCTCATCTTT	CALGEDRRSRGSPKKYTDKLIF
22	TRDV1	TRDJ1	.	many	TGTGCTCTTGGGGAACGGTGCCCCCAAAAGTGGGTGACACGAGGGGCCCCCGATAAACTCATCTTT	CALGERCPQKWVTRGAPDKLIF
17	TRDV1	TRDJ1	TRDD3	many	TGTGCTCTTGGGGGAAACCTAGGGGGATACGAGACCGATAAACTCATCTTT	CALGGNLGGYETDKLIF
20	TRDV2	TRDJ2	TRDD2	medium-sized	TGTGCCTGTGACACCGTCGGATCCCTGCCTTCCTTAGCTGAGACAGCACAACTCTTCTTT	CACDTVGSLPSLAETAQLFF
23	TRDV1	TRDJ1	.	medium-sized	TGTGCTCTTGGGGAAGACCCGTCCCCTCTCTATAAGTCATTCTCCCCGTACACCGATAAACTCATCTTT	CALGEDPSPLYKSFSPYTDKLIF
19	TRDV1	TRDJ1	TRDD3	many	TGTGCTCTCCGATGGGTCGTACTGGGGGATACCCATTACACCGATAAACTCATCTTT	CALRWVVLGDTHYTDKLIF
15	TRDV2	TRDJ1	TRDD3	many	TGTGCCTGTGACCTACTGGGGGAGTACACCGATAAACTCATCTTT	CACDLLGEYTDKLIF
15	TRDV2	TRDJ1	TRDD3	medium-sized	TGTGCCTGTGACACACTGGGGATGAACACCGATAAACTCATCTTT	CACDTLGMNTDKLIF
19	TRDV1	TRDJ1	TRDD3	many	TGTGCTCTTGGGGAACTATGGCCCGAGGGGATACGGGGCCCAGATAAACTCATCTTT	CALGELWPEGIRGPDKLIF
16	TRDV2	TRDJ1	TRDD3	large	TGTGCCTGTGACATACTGGGGGATACGCTCACCGATAAACTCATCTTT	CACDILGDTLTDKLIF
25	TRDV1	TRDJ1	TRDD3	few	TGTGCTCGTGGGAGCCTTCCGCGGGGCCTTACTGGGGGGTACGCGTTTCCCCCGTACACCGATAAACTCATCTTT	CARGSLPRGLTGGYAFPPYTDKLIF
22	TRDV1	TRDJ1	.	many	TGTGCTCTTGGGGAATCTAAAAATGAGGGGGCGCCACTCCTACCTTACACCGATAAACTCATCTTT	CALGESKNEGAPLLPYTDKLIF
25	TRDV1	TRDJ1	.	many	TGTGCTCTTGGGGATGCCCCCCCTCTACCTTTGGCTGTACTGGGTTATTATAGGAGCGCCGATAAACTCATCTTT	CALGDAPPLPLAVLGYYRSADKLIF
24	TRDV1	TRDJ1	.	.	TGTGCTCTTGGGGGAGGAAGGGCCTTCCTACGATTCTTACGGGTGGGGGATACCAACGATAAACTCATCTTT	CALGGGRAFLRFLRVGDTNDKLIF